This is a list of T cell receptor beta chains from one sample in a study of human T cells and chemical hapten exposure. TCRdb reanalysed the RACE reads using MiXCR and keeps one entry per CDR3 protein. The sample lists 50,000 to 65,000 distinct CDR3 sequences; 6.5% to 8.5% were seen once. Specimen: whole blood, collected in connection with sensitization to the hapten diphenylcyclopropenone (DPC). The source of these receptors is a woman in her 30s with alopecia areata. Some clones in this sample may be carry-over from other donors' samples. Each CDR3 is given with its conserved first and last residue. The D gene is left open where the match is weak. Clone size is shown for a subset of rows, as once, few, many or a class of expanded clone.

CASSMDGPNTGELFF TGTGCCAGTAGTATGGACGGCCCGAACACCGGGGAGCTGTTTTTT TRBJ2-2 - TRBV19 -
CASSPGALEPLADF TGTGCCAGCAGCCCAGGGGCCTTGGAGCCCCTGGCGGACTTC TRBJ2-7 - TRBV3-1 many
CASSEIGDGGNTIYF TGTGCCAGCAGTGAAATTGGGGACGGCGGAAACACCATATATTTT TRBJ1-3 - TRBV6-1 many
CASSDSDSGAYEQYF TGTGCCAGCAGTGACTCGGACAGTGGAGCCTACGAGCAGTACTTC TRBJ2-7 - TRBV12-3/TRBV12-4 many
CASSQDVMAAELAFF TGCGCCAGCAGCCAAGATGTGATGGCAGCCGAGTTGGCTTTCTTT TRBJ1-1 - TRBV4-1 few
CSAGTGNQPQHF TGCAGTGCTGGAACAGGGAATCAGCCCCAGCATTTT TRBJ1-5 - TRBV20-1 many
CASSHPRGTSPQGIQYF TGTGCCAGCAGCCATCCCAGAGGGACTAGCCCGCAAGGCATTCAGTACTTC TRBJ2-4 TRBD2 TRBV7-2 many
CASSRARAPADTQYF TGTGCCAGCAGCCGAGCCCGGGCCCCCGCAGATACGCAGTATTTT TRBJ2-3 - TRBV7-6 few
CASSPTGNTEAFF TGTGCCAGCTCACCAACAGGGAACACTGAAGCTTTCTTT TRBJ1-1 - TRBV18 many
CSVRGPGNTIYF TGCAGCGTCAGAGGTCCCGGAAACACCATATATTTT TRBJ1-3 - TRBV29-1 many
CAISESSDRVTNEKLFF TGTGCCATCAGTGAGTCGAGTGATCGGGTCACTAATGAAAAACTGTTTTTT TRBJ1-4 - TRBV10-3 few
CASSYATGAHYEQYF TGTGCCAGCAGTTACGCCACAGGGGCCCACTACGAGCAGTACTTC TRBJ2-7 TRBD1 TRBV6-5 many
CSVEPTGKDTEAFF TGCAGCGTTGAGCCGACAGGGAAGGACACTGAAGCTTTCTTT TRBJ1-1 TRBD1 TRBV29-1 -
CAISETSGGSGYEQYF TGTGCCATCAGTGAGACTAGCGGGGGATCCGGGTACGAGCAGTACTTC TRBJ2-7 TRBD2 TRBV10-3 few
CASSSGTGSSYEQYF TGTGCCAGCAGTTCCGGGACAGGGAGCTCCTACGAGCAGTACTTC TRBJ2-7 TRBD1 TRBV6-5 -
CASSLRAGTKEETQYF TGTGCCAGCTCACTACGGGCCGGGACTAAAGAAGAGACCCAGTACTTC TRBJ2-5 TRBD2 TRBV18 -
CASSPPGGQNTEAFF TGTGCCAGCTCACCACCAGGGGGTCAGAACACTGAAGCTTTCTTT TRBJ1-1 - TRBV18 many
CSARDLTDPEAFF TGCAGTGCTAGAGATTTGACAGACCCTGAAGCTTTCTTT TRBJ1-1 - TRBV20-1 many
CASRQPGASTDTQYF TGTGCCAGCAGACAGCCGGGGGCGAGCACAGATACGCAGTATTTT TRBJ2-3 - TRBV6-5 medium-sized
CATATGPFYSEQYF TGTGCCACCGCGACAGGGCCCTTTTATTCCGAGCAGTACTTC TRBJ2-7 TRBD1 TRBV19 many
CASGRRQPQHF TGTGCCAGTGGGAGACGGCAGCCCCAGCATTTT TRBJ1-5 - TRBV2 few
CASSTSWEQYF TGTGCCAGCAGTACCAGTTGGGAGCAGTACTTC TRBJ2-7 - TRBV6-5 many
CASRPQWAVNTGELFF TGTGCCAGTAGACCTCAATGGGCAGTAAACACCGGGGAGCTGTTTTTT TRBJ2-2 - TRBV19 few
CASSPNLRQVNGAKNIQYF TGTGCCAGCAGCCCGAACCTCCGACAGGTCAATGGGGCCAAAAACATTCAGTACTTC TRBJ2-4 - TRBV7-8 few
CATSRTLFQDQPQHF TGTGCCACCAGCAGAACATTATTCCAAGATCAGCCCCAGCATTTT TRBJ1-5 - TRBV15 -
CASSLRGTANQPQHF TGTGCCAGCAGTTTAAGGGGGACAGCGAATCAGCCCCAGCATTTT TRBJ1-5 TRBD1 TRBV12-3/TRBV12-4 many
CASSLWGSPDTQYF TGTGCTAGCAGCTTATGGGGGTCCCCAGATACGCAGTATTTT TRBJ2-3 - TRBV7-7 many
CASSLARADEQYF TGTGCCAGCAGCTTAGCCCGGGCCGACGAGCAGTACTTC TRBJ2-7 - TRBV13 many
CAVGAPPGTDTQYF TGTGCCGTCGGGGCCCCCCCGGGCACAGATACGCAGTATTTT TRBJ2-3 - TRBV7-7 many
CSAKPTGADTQYF TGCAGCGCCAAACCGACAGGGGCAGATACGCAGTATTTT TRBJ2-3 TRBD1 TRBV29-1 many
CASSDWTGSRTDTQYF TGTGCCAGCAGTGATTGGACAGGGAGTAGAACAGATACGCAGTATTTT TRBJ2-3 TRBD1 TRBV6-1 many
CAISATSGGRTDTQYF TGTGCCATCAGCGCCACTAGCGGGGGCCGCACAGATACGCAGTATTTT TRBJ2-3 TRBD2 TRBV10-3 many
CASRLEASGGRRDTQYF TGTGCCAGCAGACTGGAGGCTAGCGGGGGAAGGAGAGATACGCAGTATTTT TRBJ2-3 TRBD2 TRBV5-4 -
CASSQVRTSGGTYEQYF TGTGCCAGCAGCCAAGTACGAACTAGCGGGGGCACCTACGAGCAGTACTTC TRBJ2-7 TRBD2 TRBV3-1 many
CASSGQVNSNQPQHF TGTGCCAGTAGCGGACAGGTTAATAGCAATCAGCCCCAGCATTTT TRBJ1-5 TRBD1 TRBV19 -
CSARDPIQGGGNQPQHF TGCAGTGCTAGAGATCCAATACAGGGGGGAGGGAATCAGCCCCAGCATTTT TRBJ1-5 TRBD1 TRBV20-1 many
CSVLGALNTEAFF TGCAGCGTTCTAGGGGCGTTGAACACTGAAGCTTTCTTT TRBJ1-1 - TRBV29-1 -
CASAPGLPSIGTGELFF TGTGCCAGCGCCCCGGGACTACCATCGATAGGGACCGGGGAGCTGTTTTTT TRBJ2-2 TRBD2 TRBV7-9 -
CASSTLGSGGANTGELFF TGTGCCAGTAGTACCCTGGGTAGCGGGGGGGCGAACACCGGGGAGCTGTTTTTT TRBJ2-2 TRBD2 TRBV19 few
CASNPARGRTDTQYF TGTGCCAGCAATCCCGCCCGCGGCCGCACAGATACGCAGTATTTT TRBJ2-3 - TRBV5-4 few
CASSSVQGTGELFF TGTGCCAGCAGTTCGGTACAGGGCACCGGGGAGCTGTTTTTT TRBJ2-2 - TRBV27 many